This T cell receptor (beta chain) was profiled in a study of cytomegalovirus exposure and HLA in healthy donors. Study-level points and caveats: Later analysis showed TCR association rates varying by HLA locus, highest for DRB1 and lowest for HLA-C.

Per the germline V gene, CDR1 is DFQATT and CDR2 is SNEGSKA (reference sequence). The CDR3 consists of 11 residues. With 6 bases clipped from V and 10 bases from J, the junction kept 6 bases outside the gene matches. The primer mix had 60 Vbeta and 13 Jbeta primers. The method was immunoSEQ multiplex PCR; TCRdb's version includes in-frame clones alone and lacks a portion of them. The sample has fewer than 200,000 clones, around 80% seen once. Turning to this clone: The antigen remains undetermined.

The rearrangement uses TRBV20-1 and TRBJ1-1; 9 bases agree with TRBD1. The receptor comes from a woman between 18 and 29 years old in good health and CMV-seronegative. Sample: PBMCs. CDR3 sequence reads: CSAETGGTAFF. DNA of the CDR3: TGCAGTGCGGAAACAGGGGGCACAGCTTTCTTT.